Below, 16 T cell receptor beta chains from the same sample are listed, as sequenced in a study of technical replicates of blood from several donors (dated by TCRdb to about 2017). The library was obtained by the immunoSEQ multiplex PCR assay. TCRdb carries this immuneACCESS record with in-frame sequences only. Its versions omit some clonotypes, under half of them owing to an unresolved V gene in the studies checked, with the rest unexplained. In all, the sample holds more than 65,000 clones, and approximately 96% of those were seen once. The ten largest clonotypes hold about 0.36% of the sample. Sequencing was performed on T cells isolated from PBMCs. The receptors come from a human donor in good health.

The chain joins TRBV29-1 to TRBJ2-7; D is uncertain. Germline V lookup: CDR1 SQVTM, CDR2 ANQGSEA. The CDR3 is 12 residues long. V lost 2 bases to trimming and J lost 3 bases, with 8 bases between them. The CDR3 nucleotides read TGCAGCGTTGAAAGCCCCTTCTACGAGCAGTACTTC. This codes for CSVESPFYEQYF.

In nucleotides, the CDR3 is TGTGCCAGTATTCAGACCGGGACAGATTGGACTAGCGGGAGAAGGAACACCGGGGAGCTGTTTTTT. As protein: CASIQTGTDWTSGRRNTGELFF. The chain uses TRBV19 and TRBJ2-2, with 13 nucleotides matching TRBD2. Germline lookup yields CDR1 LNHDA and CDR2 SQIVND (reference sequence). V lost 7 bases, J lost 1 base, and 21 bases stayed unmatched. The CDR3 has 22 residues. The full variable domain, with the rest looked up from reference TRBV19 and TRBJ2-2, is DGGITQSPKYLFRKEGQNVTLSCEQNLNHDAMYWYRQDPGQGLRLIYYSQIVNDFQKGDIAEGYSVSREKKESFPLTVTSAQKNPTAFYLCASIQTGTDWTSGRRNTGELFFGEGSRLTVL.

The gene calls are TRBV4-3 and TRBJ2-7, with D maybe TRBD2 (5 bases). The V and J ends lost 1 base and 3 bases respectively, with 13 bases between them. Germline loops: CDR1 LGHNA, CDR2 YSLEER. This CDR3 contains 15 residues. This CDR3 is CASSQGRTAGYEQYF. Written as DNA, the CDR3 is TGCGCCAGCAGCCAAGGACGGACGGCGGGCTACGAGCAGTACTTC.

J is TRBJ2-7 and V is TRBV6-1, with D unclear. The germline gives CDR1 MNHNS, CDR2 SASEGT. Trimming stripped 0 bases from V and 3 bases from J, with 12 bases between. There are 15 residues in the CDR3. CDR3: CASSEAPSVVYEQYF. The CDR3 coding sequence is TGTGCCAGCAGTGAAGCGCCAAGCGTTGTCTACGAGCAGTACTTC.

This clone has a single count. The rearrangement joins TRBV7-3 to TRBJ2-1; D perhaps matches TRBD2 (5 bases). Looked up from germline, CDR1 is SGHTA and CDR2 is FQGTGA. This CDR3 contains 12 residues. The V end lost 8 bases, the J end lost 3 bases, and 8 bases lay between the germline ends. DNA for the CDR3: TGTGCCAGCGGGAGTAGCTACAATGAGCAGTTCTTC. Its protein product is CASGSSYNEQFF.

The chain joins TRBV5-6 to TRBJ1-3, with 10 bases matching TRBD1. Trimming at V came to 4 bases and at J to 4 bases, leaving 5 bases not matched to a gene. The CDR3 covers 15 residues. Per germline, CDR1 SGHDT and CDR2 YYEEEE. The CDR3 DNA sequence: TGTGCCAGCAGCCCGGGACAGGGGACAGGAAACACCATATATTTT. This translates into CASSPGQGTGNTIYF.

This chain connects TRBV27 to TRBJ1-4; tentative D call: TRBD1 (6 bases). This CDR3 has 17 amino acids. In germline, CDR1 is MNHEY, CDR2 SMNVEV (reference sequence). Trimming pared 8 bases from V and 8 bases from J, leaving 27 bases between. The CDR3 region is CASGVKRLGTIEEKLFF. The CDR3 DNA sequence: TGTGCCAGCGGAGTTAAACGTTTAGGGACAATAGAGGAAAAACTGTTTTTT.

V and J are TRBV6-5 and TRBJ2-5, with no clear D. V lost 5 bases and J lost 0, with 4 bases in between. The CDR3 runs 12 residues. The germline gives CDR1 MNHEY, CDR2 SVGAGI. The CDR3 loop is CASSRDQETQYF. Here the CDR3 DNA reads TGTGCCAGCAGTCGGGACCAAGAGACCCAGTACTTC.

The CDR3 DNA reads as TGTGCCAGCAGCTTCCGTGGGGGGGCCTATGGCTACACCTTC. Translation: CASSFRGGAYGYTF. The rearrangement uses TRBV7-2 and TRBJ1-2; D perhaps matches TRBD1 (6 bases). Trimming cost V 3 bases and J 4 bases, with 12 bases left between them. The CDR3 covers 14 residues. In germline, CDR1 is SGHTA, CDR2 FQGNSA.

The chain links TRBV29-1 to TRBJ2-2; D might be TRBD2 (5 bases). This CDR3 is built from 13 residues. Germline V gene data show CDR1 as SQVTM and CDR2 as ANQGSEA. The V end was cut by 6 bases, the J end by 2 bases, with 10 bases between. The CDR3 loop reads CSVDGLNTGELFF. For the CDR3, the DNA is TGCAGCGTGGATGGACTTAACACCGGGGAGCTGTTTTTT.

The gene calls are TRBV6-5 and TRBJ1-1; no clear D gene. Trimming removed 0 bases at V and 7 bases at J, with 3 bases between. Germline loops: CDR1 MNHEY, CDR2 SVGAGI. CDR3 size: 11 residues. The CDR3 loop reads CASSYSYEAFF. The CDR3 DNA is TGTGCCAGCAGTTACTCCTATGAAGCTTTCTTT.

This clone appeared a single time. The gene calls are TRBV28 and TRBJ2-1, with a weak D call TRBD2 (5 bases). Germline CDR1 reads MDHEN; CDR2 reads SYDVKM. The CDR3 covers 14 residues. Trimming cost V 6 bases and J 6 bases, with 15 bases left between them. For the CDR3, the DNA is TGTGCCAGCAGGCCGAGTGGGGAGTTCAATGAGCAGTTCTTC. Its translation is CASRPSGEFNEQFF. The full variable domain, rest sourced from reference TRBV28 and TRBJ2-1, is DVKVTQSSRYLVKRTGEKVFLECVQDMDHENMFWYRQDPGLGLRLIYFSYDVKMKEKGDIPEGYSVSREKKERFSLILESASTNQTSMYLCASRPSGEFNEQFFGPGTRLTVL.

This chain uses TRBV10-3 with TRBJ2-1; 10 bases line up with TRBD2. The ends lost 4 bases at V and 9 bases at J; junction bases unmatched: 6. This CDR3 contains 14 residues. Germline V gene sequence: CDR1 ENHRY, CDR2 SYGVKD. The chain's CDR3 is CAISVASGSFEQFF. The CDR3, as DNA: TGTGCCATCAGTGTGGCTAGCGGGAGTTTTGAGCAGTTCTTC.

V is TRBV12-5 and J is TRBJ1-3, with TRBD1 matching 9 bases. The trim removed 0 bases at V and 4 bases at J, leaving 10 bases unmatched. The CDR3 is 18 residues long. CDR1 and CDR2 from the germline V gene are LGHNT and FRNRAP. For the CDR3, the DNA is TGTGCTAGTGGTTTGGTACTTCCGGGACAGGGTAAAGGAAACACCATATATTTT. It is translated as CASGLVLPGQGKGNTIYF.

The chain couples TRBV7-3 to TRBJ1-2; D is unresolved. The CDR3 covers 13 residues. V lost 1 base, J lost 9 bases, and 12 bases lay in between. Germline CDR1 SGHTA, CDR2 FQGTGA. The CDR3 here is CASSLKSYGSYTF. The DNA for the CDR3 is TGTGCCAGCAGCTTAAAGAGTTATGGTAGCTACACCTTC.

The chain couples TRBV7-3 to TRBJ1-3; 7 nucleotides agree with TRBD1. The CDR3 runs 14 residues. Germline V gene data show CDR1 as SGHTA and CDR2 as FQGTGA. With V trimmed by 4 bases and J by 2 bases, 2 bases remained unmatched. The DNA of the CDR3 is TGTGCCAGCAGCTCTGGGACAGCTGGAAACACCATATATTTT. Residues: CASSSGTAGNTIYF. Using reference TRBV7-3 and TRBJ1-3 for the parts outside the CDR3, the full variable domain is GAGVSQTPSNKVTEKGKYVELRCDPISGHTALYWYRQSLGQGPEFLIYFQGTGAADDSGLPNDRFFAVRPEGSVSTLKIQRTERGDSAVYLCASSSGTAGNTIYFGEGSWLTVV.